Sequencing of this TCR beta chain was carried out in a study of early T cells in non-severe SARS-CoV-2 infection. Study-level information: Chains stayed unpaired after sequencing of bulk RNA from unsorted whole blood. Study findings and constraints: Sequences matched to VDJdb favored anti-spike CD8 responses, while private and CD4 specificities were missed.

With respect to this clonotype: Its specificity is unknown.

Germline V gene data show CDR1 as LGHDT and CDR2 as YNNKEL (reference sequence). The CDR3 length is 16 residues. V dropped 3 bases and J dropped 0 bases, with 12 bases sitting between them. Individual cDNA molecules carried attached unique molecular identifiers. TCRdb called the 5' RACE reads again in MiXCR, with one record for every CDR3 protein. The repertoire includes about 55,000 distinct CDR3 sequences, 14% to 15% of them detected once, and more than 8% sits in the top ten. The sequenced sample was whole blood, obtained at baseline. The TCR originated in an adult who was a healthcare worker with PCR-confirmed SARS-CoV-2 infection or an uninfected control (not recorded which). V usage is TRBV3-1 and J usage is TRBJ2-4, with D unresolved. The CDR3 sequence is CASSQGTKLAKNIQYF. As DNA, the CDR3 is TGTGCCAGCAGCCAGGGCACTAAGCTAGCCAAAAACATTCAGTACTTC. Together with reference TRBV3-1 and TRBJ2-4, the CDR3 gives the full variable domain: DTAVSQTPKYLVTQMGNDKSIKCEQNLGHDTMYWYKQDSKKFLKIMFSYNNKELIINETVPNRFSPKSPDKAHLNLHINSLELGDSAVYFCASSQGTKLAKNIQYFGAGTRLSVL.